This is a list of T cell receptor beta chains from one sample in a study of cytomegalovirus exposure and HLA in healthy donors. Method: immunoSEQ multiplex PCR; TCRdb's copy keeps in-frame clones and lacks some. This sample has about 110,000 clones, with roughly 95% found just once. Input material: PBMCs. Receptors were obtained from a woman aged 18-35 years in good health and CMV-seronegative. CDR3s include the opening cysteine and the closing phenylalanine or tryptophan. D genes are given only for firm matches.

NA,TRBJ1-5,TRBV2,TGTGCCAGCAGTGAACAGGGGTTTGGGAATCAGCCCCAGCATTTT,CASSEQGFGNQPQHF
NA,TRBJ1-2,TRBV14,TGTGCCAGCAGCCAAGCCAGGGGACATGGCTACACCTTC,CASSQARGHGYTF
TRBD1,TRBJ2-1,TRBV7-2,TGTGCCAGCAGCCAAGGACAGGGGGCGCAGGGTGAGCAGTTCTTC,CASSQGQGAQGEQFF
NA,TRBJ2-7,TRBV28,TGTGCCAGCACTCTGACAGGAACCTCCTACGAGCAGTACTTC,CASTLTGTSYEQYF
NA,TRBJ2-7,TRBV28,TGTGCCAGCAGTTTTACCACAGCTAATCCATCCGAGCAGTACTTC,CASSFTTANPSEQYF
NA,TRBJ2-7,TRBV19,TGTGCCAGTAGTATGGGGGTCGGGGGTTGCGACGAGCAGTACTTC,CASSMGVGGCDEQYF
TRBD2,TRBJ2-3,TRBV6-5,TGTGCCAGCAGTTACGGACTAGCGGGGGGGCCGGGGACTCAGTATTTT,CASSYGLAGGPGTQYF
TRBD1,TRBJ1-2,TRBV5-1,TGCGCCAGCGGCCAGGGACAGGGCCTACTCGGGGGCTATGGCTACACCTTC,CASGQGQGLLGGYGYTF
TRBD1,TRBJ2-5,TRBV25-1,TGTGCCAGCAGTGCGACGACAGGGCAAGAGACCCAGTACTTC,CASSATTGQETQYF
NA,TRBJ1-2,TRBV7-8,TGTGCCAGCAGCTTACCCGGGATAACCTATGGCTACACCTTC,CASSLPGITYGYTF